The T cell receptor beta chain under discussion was sequenced for a study of T cell responses to AZD1222 COVID-19 vaccine. Generated by immunoSEQ multiplex PCR, the TCRdb table keeps only in-frame clones and is missing some. The table records approximately 130,000 clones, 93% of them present only once. The CDR3 runs 17 residues. Trimming took 4 bases from V and 5 from J; bases not matched to a gene: 13. Germline assignment: CDR1 KGHSH and CDR2 LQKENI. The clonotype was recovered from an adult in good health. The sample here was peripheral blood, taken on day 0 of AZD1222 vaccination. This sequence joins TRBV18 and TRBJ1-4, with 7 bases matching TRBD1. The CDR3 loop reads CASSLALTGTENEKLFF. CDR3 nucleotide sequence: TGTGCCAGCTCACTTGCTTTAACCGGGACAGAGAATGAAAAACTGTTTTTT.